A selection of T cell receptor beta chains follows, all from one sample in a study of regulatory T cells in long-lasting Graves disease. From the multiplex PCR reads, TCRdb called clonotypes with MiXCR, one entry per CDR3 protein. Of some 250,000 distinct CDR3 sequences listed, over 20% are singletons. Sequences were derived from peripheral blood mononuclear cells (PBMCs), sampled at new diagnosis, from a patient treated with antithyroid drugs. These receptors all stem from a female donor with Graves disease. The CDR3 runs from the conserved cysteine through the conserved F or W. A D gene is named only where the DNA matches it firmly. Clone size is given for some rows only: seen once, a few or many times, or a class if the clone is expanded.

size: -
V: TRBV24-1
J: TRBJ2-3
D: TRBD2
length: 16
CDR3: CATSDLLAGEADTQYF
DNA: TGTGCCACCAGTGATTTGCTAGCGGGAGAGGCAGATACGCAGTATTTT

size: many
V: TRBV20-1
J: TRBJ1-2
D: -
length: 13
CDR3: CSANVAEDYGYTF
DNA: TGCAGTGCTAACGTCGCTGAGGACTATGGCTACACCTTC

size: many
V: TRBV20-1
J: TRBJ1-1
D: -
length: 15
CDR3: CSARDWGGTYAEAFF
DNA: TGCAGTGCTAGAGATTGGGGAGGAACTTATGCTGAAGCTTTCTTT

size: few
V: TRBV5-5
J: TRBJ2-6
D: TRBD1
length: 13
CDR3: CASSLEQGNVLTF
DNA: TGTGCCAGCAGCTTGGAACAGGGGAACGTCCTGACTTTC

size: many
V: TRBV7-2
J: TRBJ2-7
D: -
length: 11
CDR3: CASSLQNEQYF
DNA: TGTGCCAGCAGCTTACAGAACGAGCAGTACTTC

size: many
V: TRBV6-9
J: TRBJ2-7
D: -
length: 15
CDR3: CASSYPVTGGHEQYF
DNA: TGTGCCAGCAGTTATCCGGTCACAGGTGGACACGAGCAGTACTTC

size: few
V: TRBV30
J: TRBJ1-5
D: -
length: 16
CDR3: CAWSVKRGEGNQPQHF
DNA: TGTGCCTGGAGTGTAAAGAGGGGAGAGGGCAATCAGCCCCAGCATTTT

size: many
V: TRBV20-1
J: TRBJ1-4
D: -
length: 15
CDR3: CSAQRGGATNEKLFF
DNA: TGCAGTGCTCAGCGGGGGGGCGCAACTAATGAAAAACTGTTTTTT

size: few
V: TRBV10-3
J: TRBJ1-5
D: TRBD1
length: 15
CDR3: CAISERQGAGQPQHF
DNA: TGTGCCATCAGTGAGCGACAGGGGGCGGGTCAGCCCCAGCATTTT

size: -
V: TRBV28
J: TRBJ1-1
D: -
length: 16
CDR3: CASSGVQGVMNTEAFF
DNA: TGTGCCAGCAGTGGTGTACAGGGAGTCATGAACACTGAAGCTTTCTTT

size: few
V: TRBV6-1
J: TRBJ2-1
D: TRBD2
length: 15
CDR3: CASRRLAGGYNEQFF
DNA: TGTGCCAGCAGGCGACTAGCGGGAGGGTACAATGAGCAGTTCTTC

size: few
V: TRBV4-3
J: TRBJ2-2
D: -
length: 13
CDR3: CASSQYTYGELFF
DNA: TGCGCCAGCAGCCAATACACCTACGGGGAGCTGTTTTTT

size: few
V: TRBV4-2
J: TRBJ2-1
D: TRBD2
length: 17
CDR3: CASSQTGGTSGGDEQFF
DNA: TGTGCCAGCAGCCAAACAGGAGGGACTAGCGGGGGTGATGAGCAGTTCTTC

size: many
V: TRBV7-3
J: TRBJ2-3
D: TRBD2
length: 16
CDR3: CASSEGTSGPRDTQYF
DNA: TGTGCCAGCAGCGAGGGGACTAGCGGGCCAAGGGATACGCAGTATTTT

size: -
V: TRBV7-8
J: TRBJ2-7
D: TRBD1
length: 15
CDR3: CASSSNTGGVYEQYF
DNA: TGTGCCAGCAGCTCCAACACAGGGGGCGTCTACGAGCAGTACTTC

size: -
V: TRBV15
J: TRBJ1-2
D: TRBD1
length: 14
CDR3: CATSARDRGSGYTF
DNA: TGTGCCACCAGCGCCCGGGACAGGGGATCTGGCTACACCTTC

size: many
V: TRBV6-1
J: TRBJ2-7
D: TRBD1
length: 14
CDR3: CASTEPGGSYEQYF
DNA: TGTGCCAGCACCGAACCAGGGGGCTCGTACGAGCAGTACTTC

size: -
V: TRBV12-5
J: TRBJ1-2
D: -
length: 13
CDR3: CASGLLQSYGYTF
DNA: TGTGCTAGTGGTTTGCTACAGTCCTATGGCTACACCTTC

size: -
V: TRBV7-9
J: TRBJ2-5
D: TRBD2
length: 15
CDR3: CASSRPGLALETQYF
DNA: TGTGCCAGCAGTCGACCGGGACTAGCATTAGAGACCCAGTACTTC

size: -
V: TRBV19
J: TRBJ1-5
D: -
length: 15
CDR3: CASSDRPYSNQPQHF
DNA: TGTGCCAGTTCGGACAGACCTTATAGCAATCAGCCCCAGCATTTT

size: few
V: TRBV24-1
J: TRBJ1-5
D: -
length: 15
CDR3: CATSPPGLSNQPQHF
DNA: TGTGCCACCAGTCCTCCGGGACTGAGCAATCAGCCCCAGCATTTT

size: -
V: TRBV5-1
J: TRBJ2-2
D: -
length: 15
CDR3: CASSAGTLKDSKLFF
DNA: TGCGCCAGCAGTGCCGGGACGCTCAAGGACAGTAAGCTGTTTTTT

size: -
V: TRBV20-1
J: TRBJ2-1
D: TRBD2
length: 13
CDR3: CSATGGGKNEQFF
DNA: TGCAGTGCTACGGGCGGGGGGAAGAATGAGCAGTTCTTC

size: many
V: TRBV5-6
J: TRBJ2-1
D: TRBD2
length: 19
CDR3: CASIPLGLAEPSSYNEQFF
DNA: TGTGCCAGCATCCCCTTGGGACTAGCGGAGCCGAGCTCCTACAATGAGCAGTTCTTC

size: many
V: TRBV12-3/TRBV12-4
J: TRBJ2-7
D: TRBD1
length: 14
CDR3: CASTITGQGVEQYF
DNA: TGTGCCAGCACTATAACGGGACAGGGCGTCGAGCAGTACTTC

size: many
V: TRBV7-3
J: TRBJ2-1
D: TRBD1
length: 14
CDR3: CASSWGTGGNEQFF
DNA: TGTGCCAGCAGCTGGGGGACAGGGGGCAATGAGCAGTTCTTC

size: -
V: TRBV5-6
J: TRBJ2-1
D: -
length: 14
CDR3: CASSPRIGQTLEFF
DNA: TGTGCCAGCAGTCCCCGTATCGGACAGACCTTGGAGTTCTTC

size: many
V: TRBV11-2
J: TRBJ2-1
D: -
length: 12
CDR3: CASSSTTRQQFF
DNA: TGTGCCAGCAGCTCGACCACACGGCAGCAGTTCTTC

size: -
V: TRBV27
J: TRBJ1-2
D: -
length: 13
CDR3: CASSLYGGYGYTF
DNA: TGTGCCAGCAGTTTATACGGGGGGTATGGCTACACCTTC

size: many
V: TRBV10-3
J: TRBJ1-2
D: -
length: 15
CDR3: CAISESNKGDYGYTF
DNA: TGTGCCATCAGTGAGTCGAACAAAGGGGACTATGGCTACACCTTC

size: many
V: TRBV2
J: TRBJ2-1
D: TRBD2
length: 17
CDR3: CATRGLAGGGAYNEQFF
DNA: TGTGCCACTCGGGGACTAGCGGGAGGGGGTGCCTACAATGAGCAGTTCTTC

size: many
V: TRBV7-9
J: TRBJ2-3
D: -
length: 14
CDR3: CASSGIERTDTQYF
DNA: TGTGCCAGCAGCGGAATAGAGCGCACAGATACGCAGTATTTT

size: few
V: TRBV19
J: TRBJ1-1
D: -
length: 14
CDR3: CASSRGGGGTEAFF
DNA: TGTGCCAGTAGTCGGGGAGGGGGGGGAACTGAAGCTTTCTTT

size: many
V: TRBV7-2
J: TRBJ1-6
D: TRBD1
length: 14
CDR3: CASSETGSEPPLHF
DNA: TGTGCCAGCTCCGAGACAGGGAGTGAACCACCCCTCCACTTT

size: -
V: TRBV5-1
J: TRBJ2-7
D: TRBD2
length: 15
CDR3: CASRAQGGSIHEQYF
DNA: TGCGCCAGTCGTGCCCAGGGCGGGAGTATCCACGAGCAGTACTTC

size: -
V: TRBV7-2
J: TRBJ1-6
D: -
length: 16
CDR3: CASSLRTTSYNSPLHF
DNA: TGTGCCAGCAGCCTCCGGACGACCTCCTATAATTCACCCCTCCACTTT

size: many
V: TRBV7-2
J: TRBJ2-7
D: TRBD1
length: 15
CDR3: CASSPTGGLSYEQYF
DNA: TGTGCCAGCAGCCCTACAGGGGGCCTTTCCTACGAGCAGTACTTC

size: -
V: TRBV6-5
J: TRBJ2-1
D: TRBD1
length: 16
CDR3: CASSSRDRDPYNEQFF
DNA: TGTGCCAGCAGTTCCCGGGACAGGGATCCCTACAATGAGCAGTTCTTC

size: medium-sized
V: TRBV12-3/TRBV12-4
J: TRBJ2-1
D: TRBD2
length: 14
CDR3: CASRTSGRGNEQFF
DNA: TGTGCCAGCAGAACTAGCGGGAGGGGCAATGAGCAGTTCTTC

size: many
V: TRBV7-9
J: TRBJ1-4
D: -
length: 15
CDR3: CASSRISGANEKLFF
DNA: TGTGCCAGCAGCCGAATCTCCGGGGCTAATGAAAAACTGTTTTTT

size: many
V: TRBV7-2
J: TRBJ2-7
D: TRBD1
length: 17
CDR3: CASSWTRDRGLWDEQYF
DNA: TGTGCCAGCAGCTGGACCCGAGACAGGGGGCTCTGGGACGAGCAGTACTTC

size: many
V: TRBV20-1
J: TRBJ2-7
D: -
length: 15
CDR3: CSAREPAGAGYEQYF
DNA: TGCAGTGCTAGAGAACCGGCTGGAGCGGGCTACGAGCAGTACTTC

size: many
V: TRBV12-3/TRBV12-4
J: TRBJ2-3
D: -
length: 13
CDR3: CASSSRERHTQYF
DNA: TGTGCCAGCAGCTCCCGGGAGAGACATACGCAGTATTTT

size: many
V: TRBV4-1
J: TRBJ2-3
D: TRBD1
length: 16
CDR3: CASSPYTGQGTDTQYF
DNA: TGCGCCAGCAGCCCGTACACTGGACAGGGTACAGATACGCAGTATTTT

size: many
V: TRBV7-2
J: TRBJ2-7
D: -
length: 13
CDR3: CASNHPGLNEQYF
DNA: TGTGCCAGCAACCACCCAGGGCTAAACGAGCAGTACTTC

size: many
V: TRBV29-1
J: TRBJ1-1
D: -
length: 11
CDR3: CSVGREAEAFF
DNA: TGCAGCGTTGGCAGGGAGGCTGAAGCTTTCTTT

size: many
V: TRBV9
J: TRBJ2-3
D: -
length: 13
CDR3: CASSALGEDTQYF
DNA: TGTGCCAGCAGCGCCCTCGGGGAAGATACGCAGTATTTT

size: many
V: TRBV20-1
J: TRBJ2-7
D: TRBD2
length: 13
CDR3: CSASSGRGYEQYF
DNA: TGCAGTGCTTCCAGCGGGAGAGGATACGAGCAGTACTTC

size: many
V: TRBV5-5
J: TRBJ2-6
D: -
length: 16
CDR3: CASSPRFVTGANVLTF
DNA: TGTGCCAGCAGCCCCCGCTTCGTGACTGGGGCCAACGTCCTGACTTTC

size: -
V: TRBV11-1
J: TRBJ1-3
D: -
length: 15
CDR3: CASSLRQLSGNTIYF
DNA: TGTGCCAGCAGCTTAAGGCAGCTCTCTGGAAACACCATATATTTT